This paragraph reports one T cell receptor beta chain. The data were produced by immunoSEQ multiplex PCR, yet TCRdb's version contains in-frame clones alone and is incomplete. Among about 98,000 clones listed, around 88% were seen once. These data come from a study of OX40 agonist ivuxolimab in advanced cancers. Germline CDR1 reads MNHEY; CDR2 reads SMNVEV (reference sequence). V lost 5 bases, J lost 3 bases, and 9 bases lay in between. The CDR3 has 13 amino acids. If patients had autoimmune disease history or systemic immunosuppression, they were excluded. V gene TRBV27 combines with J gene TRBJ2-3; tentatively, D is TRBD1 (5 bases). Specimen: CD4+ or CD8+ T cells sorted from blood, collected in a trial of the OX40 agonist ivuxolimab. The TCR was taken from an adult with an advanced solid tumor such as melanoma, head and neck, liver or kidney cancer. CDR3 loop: CASSPPGTDTQYF. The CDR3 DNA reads TGTGCCAGCAGTCCCCCAGGGACAGATACGCAGTATTTT.